Described below is a single T cell receptor (beta chain) sequence and its context. This CDR3 is built from 15 residues. V dropped 2 bases and J dropped 6 bases, with 15 bases sitting between them. Germline V gene data show CDR1 as LGHDT and CDR2 as YNNKEL (reference sequence). Original processing methods: Estimation of nucleated cell counts was performed using reference gene primer amplification. Data came from immunoSEQ multiplex PCR; TCRdb stores just in-frame clones and leaves some out. V and J calls and clone size are as listed in that table; D and trimming were resolved from the DNA. The sample has about 100,000 clones; almost 80% are singletons. This sample is drawn from a study of blood T cell repertoires in COVID-19. Study-wide background: Sites across the United States, Italy and Spain contributed samples from acute and convalescent COVID-19. From T cells, B-cell-depleted T cells, or PBMCs came the material, which was cDNA or gDNA.

Input material: peripheral blood. This sequence joins TRBV3-1 (or the pseudogene TRBV3-2) and TRBJ2-3, with D possibly TRBD1 on 7 matching bases. The receptor was isolated from a woman between 65 and 79 years old with acute or convalescent COVID-19. CDR3 region: CASSQTQGGTDTQYF. CDR3 in DNA: TGTGCCAGCAGCCAAACGCAGGGGGGTACCGATACGCAGTATTTT.